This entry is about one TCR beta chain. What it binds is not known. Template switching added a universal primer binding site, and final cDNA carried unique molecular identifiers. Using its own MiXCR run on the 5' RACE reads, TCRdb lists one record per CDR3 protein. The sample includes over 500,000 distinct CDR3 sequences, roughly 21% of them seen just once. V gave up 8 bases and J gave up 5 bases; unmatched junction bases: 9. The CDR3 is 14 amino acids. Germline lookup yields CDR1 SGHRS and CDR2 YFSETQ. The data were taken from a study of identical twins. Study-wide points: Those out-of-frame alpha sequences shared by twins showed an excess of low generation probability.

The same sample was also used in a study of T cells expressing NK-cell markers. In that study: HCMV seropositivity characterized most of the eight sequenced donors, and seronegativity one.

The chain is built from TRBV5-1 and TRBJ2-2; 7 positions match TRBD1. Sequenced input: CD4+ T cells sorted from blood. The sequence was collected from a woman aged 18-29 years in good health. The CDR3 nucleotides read TGCGCCAGTGACGAGGGGGCTGGTACCGGGGAGCTGTTTTTT. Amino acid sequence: CASDEGAGTGELFF.